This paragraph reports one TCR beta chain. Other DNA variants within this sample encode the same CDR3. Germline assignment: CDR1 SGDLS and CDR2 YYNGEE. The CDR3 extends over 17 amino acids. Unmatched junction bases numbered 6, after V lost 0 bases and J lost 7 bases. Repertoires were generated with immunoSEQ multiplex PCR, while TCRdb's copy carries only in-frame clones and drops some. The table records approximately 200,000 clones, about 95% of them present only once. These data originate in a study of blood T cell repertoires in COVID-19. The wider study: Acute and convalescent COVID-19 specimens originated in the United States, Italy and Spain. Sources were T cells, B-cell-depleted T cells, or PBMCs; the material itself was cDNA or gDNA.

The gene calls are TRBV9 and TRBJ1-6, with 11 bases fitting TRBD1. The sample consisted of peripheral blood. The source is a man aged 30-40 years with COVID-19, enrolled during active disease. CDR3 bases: TGTGCCAGCAGCGTAGGTGGACAGGGGGCCCGAAATTCACCCCTCCACTTT. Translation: CASSVGGQGARNSPLHF.